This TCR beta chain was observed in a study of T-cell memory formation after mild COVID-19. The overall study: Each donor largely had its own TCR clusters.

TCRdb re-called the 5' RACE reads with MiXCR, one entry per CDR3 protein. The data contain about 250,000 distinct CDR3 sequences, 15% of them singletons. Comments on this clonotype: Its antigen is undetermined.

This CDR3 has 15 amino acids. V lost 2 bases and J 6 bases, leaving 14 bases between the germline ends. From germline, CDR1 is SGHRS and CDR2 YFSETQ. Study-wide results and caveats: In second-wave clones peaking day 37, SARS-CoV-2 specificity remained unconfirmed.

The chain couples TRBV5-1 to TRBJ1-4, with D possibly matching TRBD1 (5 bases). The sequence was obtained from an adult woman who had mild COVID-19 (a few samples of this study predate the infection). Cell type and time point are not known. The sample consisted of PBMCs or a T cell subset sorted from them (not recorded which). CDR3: CASSLSGTTYEKLFF. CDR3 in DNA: TGCGCCAGCAGCTTATCCGGGACTACGTATGAAAAACTGTTTTTT.